The T cell receptor (beta chain) under discussion was sequenced for a study of T-cell reconstitution after alpha-beta-depleted transplantation in children. Findings of the study overall: Reportedly, alpha-beta T cells present about two months post-transplant originated from several hundred expanded clones of graft origin. Surviving recipient T cells and thymic progenitors produced the high day-60 TCRbeta diversity seen in some patients.

This clonotype was counted many times. Its antigen is unknown. Preparation of the TCRbeta library used unique molecular identifiers. TCRdb recomputed calls from the PCR reads with MiXCR, one row per CDR3 protein. This table holds roughly 76,000 distinct CDR3 sequences, around 9.9% found once. V lost 2 bases and J 2 bases, leaving 9 bases between the germline ends. The CDR3 loop spans 13 amino acids. Germline values: CDR1 DFQATT, CDR2 SNEGSKA (reference sequence). The rearrangement joins TRBV20-1 to TRBJ2-5; TRBD1 is a possible D gene (5 bases). Sequenced material: PBMCs, taken before TCRalphabeta/CD19-depleted stem cell transplant. The receptor was isolated from a boy younger than 18 with acute myeloid leukemia, due to receive a stem cell transplant. The CDR3 sequence is CSARQGFQETQYF. CDR3 sequence (DNA): TGCAGTGCTAGACAGGGATTTCAAGAGACCCAGTACTTC.